Below, one T cell receptor (beta chain) is given with its context. Its antigen is as yet unknown. This sample is drawn from a study of T-cell memory formation after mild COVID-19. Broader study findings: CD4/CD8 balance held among clones contracting day 15 to 85, and later expanders leaned CD4+. CD4+ contracting clones lay mainly in CM and EM, CD8+ ones in EMRA.

CDR1 is MDHEN, CDR2 SYDVKM, per germline. The CDR3 is 16 residues long. V was pared by 6 bases and J by 3 bases, with 11 bases of the junction left unmatched. TCRdb re-called the 5' RACE reads with MiXCR, one entry per CDR3 protein. Found here are fewer than 600,000 distinct CDR3 sequences, about 20% of them singletons; the top ten hold roughly 8.1%. Sequenced material: PBMCs or a T cell subset sorted from them (not recorded which). The TCR sequence derives from an adult woman who had mild COVID-19 (a few samples of this study predate the infection). Cell type and time point are not known. The rearrangement uses TRBV28 and TRBJ2-7; TRBD2 matches at 10 bases. CDR3 loop: CASRLAGLAGVYEQYF. CDR3 DNA sequence: TGTGCCAGCAGGCTAGCGGGGCTAGCGGGAGTCTACGAGCAGTACTTC. Based on the CDR3 plus reference TRBV28 and TRBJ2-7, the full variable domain is DVKVTQSSRYLVKRTGEKVFLECVQDMDHENMFWYRQDPGLGLRLIYFSYDVKMKEKGDIPEGYSVSREKKERFSLILESASTNQTSMYLCASRLAGLAGVYEQYFGPGTRLTVT.